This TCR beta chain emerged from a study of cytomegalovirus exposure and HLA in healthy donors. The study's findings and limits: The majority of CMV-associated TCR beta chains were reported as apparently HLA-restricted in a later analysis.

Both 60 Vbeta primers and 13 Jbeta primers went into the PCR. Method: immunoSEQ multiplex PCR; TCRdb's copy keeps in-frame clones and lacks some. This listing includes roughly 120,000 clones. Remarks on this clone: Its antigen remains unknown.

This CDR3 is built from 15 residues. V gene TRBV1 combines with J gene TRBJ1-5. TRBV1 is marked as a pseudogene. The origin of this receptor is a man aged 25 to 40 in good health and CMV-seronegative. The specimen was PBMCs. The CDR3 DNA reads TGCACCAGCAGCCCCTCGTCTAGGATCAATCAGCCCCAGCATTTT. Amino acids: CTSSPSSRINQPQHF.